The 14 T cell receptor beta chains below all came from one sample that was sequenced in a study of T-cell memory formation after mild COVID-19. TCRdb re-called the 5' RACE reads through MiXCR, storing one row per CDR3 protein. The sample includes 300,000 or so distinct CDR3 sequences, around 15% of them seen just once. The sample consisted of PBMCs or a T cell subset sorted from them (not recorded which). Receptor source: a man younger than 30 who had mild COVID-19 (a few samples of this study predate the infection). Cell type and time point are not known.

The chain carries TRBV12-3 or TRBV12-4 and TRBJ2-1; 10 nucleotides match TRBD2. The CDR3 runs 15 residues. V dropped 6 bases and J dropped 7; count of bases not matched to a gene: 9. The CDR3 sequence: CASRTGTSDLNEQFF. In DNA form, the CDR3 reads TGTGCCAGCAGGACCGGGACTAGCGACCTGAATGAGCAGTTCTTC.

This clonotype was detected a few times. V and J are TRBV7-2 and TRBJ2-5; 15 bases align to TRBD2. The CDR3 contains 17 residues. V was pared by 3 bases and J by 0 bases, with 2 bases of the junction left unmatched. The germline CDR1 and CDR2 sequences are SGHTA and FQGNSA. The CDR3 sequence: CASSLGLAGGNQETQYF. The CDR3 bases are TGTGCCAGCAGCTTGGGACTAGCGGGGGGCAACCAAGAGACCCAGTACTTC.

The sample holds a few counts of this clonotype. DNA of the CDR3: TGTGCCAGCAGCTTAATGGACAGGAGCACAGATACGCAGTATTTT. Amino acid sequence: CASSLMDRSTDTQYF. This chain connects TRBV7-3 to TRBJ2-3; 7 nucleotides agree with TRBD1. CDR1 is SGHTA, CDR2 FQGTGA, per germline. This CDR3 spans 15 amino acids. V shed 1 base and J 0 bases; nucleotides not matched to a gene: 1.

The rearrangement links TRBV29-1 to TRBJ1-3, with D maybe TRBD1 (5 bases). V was cut by 0 bases and J by 2 bases, with 5 bases left in between. Germline V gives CDR1 SQVTM, CDR2 ANQGSEA. CDR3 length: 13 residues. CDR3 in DNA: TGCAGCGTTGAAGAGGGGCCTGGAAACACCATATATTTT. This gives the protein CSVEEGPGNTIYF.

The V call is TRBV7-9, the J call TRBJ2-2; 9 bases are shared with TRBD1. The CDR3 has 17 amino acids. V dropped 5 bases and J dropped 0; count of bases not matched to a gene: 7. Germline values: CDR1 SEHNR, CDR2 FQNEAQ (reference sequence). The CDR3: CASSVNWDRANTGELFF. The DNA of the CDR3 is TGTGCCAGCAGCGTAAATTGGGACAGGGCGAACACCGGGGAGCTGTTTTTT.

This clonotype was counted many times. This sequence joins TRBV10-3 and TRBJ2-4, with D possibly TRBD1 on 5 matching bases. The CDR3 is made up of 13 amino acids. V lost 10 bases to trimming and J lost 7 bases, with 17 bases between them. Germline lookup yields CDR1 ENHRY and CDR2 SYGVKD. The CDR3: CATSGNPPNIQYF. CDR3 bases: TGTGCCACCTCAGGGAACCCGCCGAACATTCAGTACTTC.

The genes are TRBV7-9 and TRBJ2-7; D call uncertain. Germline V CDR1 and CDR2: SEHNR, FQNEAQ (reference sequence). V was shortened by 5 bases and J by 1 base, with 15 bases between the two germline ends. This CDR3 comprises 15 residues. CDR3: CASSVIAELSYEQYF. Here the CDR3 DNA reads TGTGCCAGCAGCGTGATCGCTGAACTTTCCTACGAGCAGTACTTC.

The chain carries TRBV5-1 and TRBJ1-1; 9 bases align to TRBD1. CDR1 is SGHRS and CDR2 is YFSETQ in the germline V gene. The CDR3 contains 15 residues. The V and J ends lost 5 bases and 3 bases, in that order; junction bases with no gene match: 8. In nucleotides, the CDR3 is TGCGCCAGCAGAAGGTCGCGACAGGGGGACACTGAAGCTTTCTTT. It encodes CASRRSRQGDTEAFF.

This clonotype was seen a few times. The rearrangement uses TRBV12-3 or TRBV12-4 and TRBJ1-2; 9 bases align to TRBD1. Germline trimming cut 4 bases from V and 8 bases from J; bases unmatched to any gene: 14. This CDR3 contains 16 residues. The CDR3 DNA reads as TGTGCCAGCAGTTCACCGGGACAGGGTCTCAAGGGCGGCTACACCTTC. As protein: CASSSPGQGLKGGYTF.

The genes are TRBV19 and TRBJ2-1; D is uncertain. CDR3 size: 10 residues. Trimming took 8 bases from V and 9 from J, leaving 8 bases between them. Looked up from germline, CDR1 is LNHDA and CDR2 is SQIVND (reference sequence). CDR3 residues: CASGAFEQFF. CDR3 DNA sequence: TGTGCCAGTGGAGCGTTTGAGCAGTTCTTC.

This clonotype came up a few times. The V call is TRBV6-5, the J call TRBJ2-2; the match to TRBD2 covers 7 bases. The germline CDR1 and CDR2 sequences are MNHEY and SVGAGI. There are 14 residues in the CDR3. V was pared by 8 bases and J by 6 bases, with 9 bases of the junction left unmatched. The CDR3 is CASEPSGLAGELFF. Here the CDR3 DNA reads TGTGCCAGCGAGCCTAGCGGTCTCGCCGGGGAGCTGTTTTTT.

The CDR3: CASSLFSGGHYNEQFF. The CDR3 region has the DNA TGTGCCAGCAGCCTCTTCAGCGGGGGGCATTACAATGAGCAGTTCTTC. This chain connects TRBV14 to TRBJ2-1; 9 bases map to TRBD2. V trimming: 4 bases; J trimming: 4 bases; junction bases outside the gene matches: 8. The CDR3 runs 16 residues. Germline CDR1 is SGHDN and CDR2 is FVKESK.

This clonotype was counted a few times. This chain joins TRBV6-2 or TRBV6-3 and TRBJ2-4; either TRBD1 or TRBD2 may supply D (5 bases each). CDR1 is MNHEY, CDR2 SVGEGT, per germline. The CDR3 is 15 amino acids. The ends were cut back, 1 base at V and 7 bases at J, with 14 bases in the middle. CDR3 sequence: CASSYWGSRTNIQYF. The CDR3 DNA reads TGTGCCAGCAGTTACTGGGGGTCTCGGACCAACATTCAGTACTTC.

This clonotype appeared a few times. The chain couples TRBV4-3 to TRBJ1-2; D ambiguous. The CDR3 is 14 residues long. CDR1 is LGHNA and CDR2 is YSLEER in the germline V gene. Trimming stripped 1 base from V and 1 base from J, with 7 bases between. The CDR3, as DNA: TGCGCCAGCAGCCAAGTCCGATTTAACTATGGCTACACCTTC. Its protein product is CASSQVRFNYGYTF.